The 10 T cell receptor beta chains given below trace back to one sample, sequenced in a study of cytomegalovirus exposure and HLA in healthy donors. PCR involved 60 Vbeta and 13 Jbeta primers. This table comes from immunoSEQ multiplex PCR, and its TCRdb copy is limited to in-frame clones, with some not included. The sample carries about 210,000 clones, over 80% recorded once. The specimen sequenced was PBMCs. The source of these receptors is a woman aged 45-60 years in good health and CMV-seropositive.

The CDR3 spells CASSPPGQGLEAFF. CDR3 in DNA: TGTGCCAGCAGCCCACCCGGACAGGGACTAGAAGCTTTCTTT. The gene calls are TRBV5-5 and TRBJ1-1; 8 bases fit TRBD1. This CDR3 is built from 14 residues. Germline CDR1 is SGHKS and CDR2 is YYEKEE (reference sequence). J was trimmed by 8 bases and V by 4 bases; bases with no gene match: 10.

This chain uses TRBV7-3 with TRBJ1-5; D remains ambiguous. Between the trimmed V and J ends, which lost 5 bases and 1 base, there was a span of 12 bases. Germline loops: CDR1 SGHTA, CDR2 FQGTGA. This CDR3 has 15 residues. CDR3 amino acids: CASSATLKSNQPQHF. The CDR3 bases are TGTGCCAGCAGCGCAACTTTGAAGAGCAATCAGCCCCAGCATTTT.

Notes on this clone: A read error is likely, as this CDR3 ends without the conserved phenylalanine or tryptophan. The V call is TRBV27, the J call TRBJ2-7; 8 bases align to TRBD1. After removal of 5 bases from V and 2 bases from J, the junction contained 5 bases not matched to a gene. This CDR3 is built from 14 residues. Germline V gene data show CDR1 as MNHEY and CDR2 as SMNVEV (reference sequence). CDR3 amino acids: CASSRTGLTYEQYL. CDR3 in DNA: TGTGCCAGCAGTAGGACAGGGTTAACCTACGAGCAGTACCTC.

V gene TRBV19 combines with J gene TRBJ1-5; maybe TRBD1 (6 bases). Trimming removed 0 bases at V and 2 bases at J, with 14 bases between. The CDR3 contains 17 residues. Germline CDR1 reads LNHDA; CDR2 reads SQIVND (reference sequence). The chain's CDR3 is CASSIDGRGRGNQPQHF. The CDR3 nucleotides are TGTGCCAGTAGTATAGATGGCAGGGGTCGGGGCAATCAGCCCCAGCATTTT.

The table lists this clone with a few counts. The chain is built from TRBV4-1 and TRBJ1-1, with TRBD1 as a possible D gene (5 bases). Trimming pared 0 bases from V and 0 bases from J, leaving 11 bases between. The CDR3 spans 16 residues. The V gene's germline CDR1 is MGHRA and CDR2 YSYEKL. Here the CDR3 reads CASSQERRQLNTEAFF. The CDR3 DNA reads TGCGCCAGCAGCCAAGAACGGCGACAGCTGAACACTGAAGCTTTCTTT.

The chain joins TRBV30 to TRBJ1-2; perhaps TRBD1 as D (5 bases). This CDR3 has 15 residues. Trimming took off 8 bases at V and 4 bases at J, with 23 bases between the two ends. Germline CDR1 and CDR2: GTSNPN and SVGIG (reference sequence). The CDR3 DNA sequence: TGTGCCGGAGCACACCCCCTCGGAGGGGCCTATGGCTACACCTTC. Translated, it gives CAGAHPLGGAYGYTF.

This rearrangement joins TRBV7-8 to TRBJ2-1; 9 bases map to TRBD1. This CDR3 has 15 amino acids. J was trimmed by 4 bases and V by 5 bases; bases with no gene match: 6. Germline loops: CDR1 SGHVS, CDR2 FQNEAQ. CDR3 protein: CASSAPGQGYNEQFF. The CDR3 nucleotides read TGTGCCAGCAGCGCACCGGGACAGGGTTACAATGAGCAGTTCTTC.

V and J are TRBV6-6 and TRBJ1-2; TRBD1 matches at 7 bases. The CDR3 is made up of 16 amino acids. Germline CDR1 is MNHNY and CDR2 is SVGAGI (reference sequence). V lost 0 bases, J lost 7 bases, and 11 bases stayed unmatched. As DNA, the CDR3 is TGTGCCAGCAGTTACTCGACCGGGGACAGTCAGAGTGGCTACACCTTC. This codes for CASSYSTGDSQSGYTF.

V usage is TRBV6-5 and J usage is TRBJ1-1; perhaps TRBD1 as D (5 bases). Germline assignment: CDR1 MNHEY and CDR2 SVGAGI. V was cut by 10 bases and J by 4 bases, with 22 bases left in between. CDR3 length: 15 amino acids. The CDR3 spells CATIGSGVAGTEAFF. The CDR3 coding sequence is TGTGCCACCATAGGCTCGGGGGTCGCGGGCACTGAAGCTTTCTTT.

The rearrangement links TRBV9 to TRBJ1-3, with D uncertain. The CDR3 runs to 15 residues. Germline V gene lookup returns CDR1 SGDLS and CDR2 YYNGEE. Trimming took off 0 bases at V and 2 bases at J, with 9 bases between the two ends. CDR3 in DNA: TGTGCCAGCAGCGTAGGCGGGAAACCTGGAAACACCATATATTTT. Amino acid sequence: CASSVGGKPGNTIYF.